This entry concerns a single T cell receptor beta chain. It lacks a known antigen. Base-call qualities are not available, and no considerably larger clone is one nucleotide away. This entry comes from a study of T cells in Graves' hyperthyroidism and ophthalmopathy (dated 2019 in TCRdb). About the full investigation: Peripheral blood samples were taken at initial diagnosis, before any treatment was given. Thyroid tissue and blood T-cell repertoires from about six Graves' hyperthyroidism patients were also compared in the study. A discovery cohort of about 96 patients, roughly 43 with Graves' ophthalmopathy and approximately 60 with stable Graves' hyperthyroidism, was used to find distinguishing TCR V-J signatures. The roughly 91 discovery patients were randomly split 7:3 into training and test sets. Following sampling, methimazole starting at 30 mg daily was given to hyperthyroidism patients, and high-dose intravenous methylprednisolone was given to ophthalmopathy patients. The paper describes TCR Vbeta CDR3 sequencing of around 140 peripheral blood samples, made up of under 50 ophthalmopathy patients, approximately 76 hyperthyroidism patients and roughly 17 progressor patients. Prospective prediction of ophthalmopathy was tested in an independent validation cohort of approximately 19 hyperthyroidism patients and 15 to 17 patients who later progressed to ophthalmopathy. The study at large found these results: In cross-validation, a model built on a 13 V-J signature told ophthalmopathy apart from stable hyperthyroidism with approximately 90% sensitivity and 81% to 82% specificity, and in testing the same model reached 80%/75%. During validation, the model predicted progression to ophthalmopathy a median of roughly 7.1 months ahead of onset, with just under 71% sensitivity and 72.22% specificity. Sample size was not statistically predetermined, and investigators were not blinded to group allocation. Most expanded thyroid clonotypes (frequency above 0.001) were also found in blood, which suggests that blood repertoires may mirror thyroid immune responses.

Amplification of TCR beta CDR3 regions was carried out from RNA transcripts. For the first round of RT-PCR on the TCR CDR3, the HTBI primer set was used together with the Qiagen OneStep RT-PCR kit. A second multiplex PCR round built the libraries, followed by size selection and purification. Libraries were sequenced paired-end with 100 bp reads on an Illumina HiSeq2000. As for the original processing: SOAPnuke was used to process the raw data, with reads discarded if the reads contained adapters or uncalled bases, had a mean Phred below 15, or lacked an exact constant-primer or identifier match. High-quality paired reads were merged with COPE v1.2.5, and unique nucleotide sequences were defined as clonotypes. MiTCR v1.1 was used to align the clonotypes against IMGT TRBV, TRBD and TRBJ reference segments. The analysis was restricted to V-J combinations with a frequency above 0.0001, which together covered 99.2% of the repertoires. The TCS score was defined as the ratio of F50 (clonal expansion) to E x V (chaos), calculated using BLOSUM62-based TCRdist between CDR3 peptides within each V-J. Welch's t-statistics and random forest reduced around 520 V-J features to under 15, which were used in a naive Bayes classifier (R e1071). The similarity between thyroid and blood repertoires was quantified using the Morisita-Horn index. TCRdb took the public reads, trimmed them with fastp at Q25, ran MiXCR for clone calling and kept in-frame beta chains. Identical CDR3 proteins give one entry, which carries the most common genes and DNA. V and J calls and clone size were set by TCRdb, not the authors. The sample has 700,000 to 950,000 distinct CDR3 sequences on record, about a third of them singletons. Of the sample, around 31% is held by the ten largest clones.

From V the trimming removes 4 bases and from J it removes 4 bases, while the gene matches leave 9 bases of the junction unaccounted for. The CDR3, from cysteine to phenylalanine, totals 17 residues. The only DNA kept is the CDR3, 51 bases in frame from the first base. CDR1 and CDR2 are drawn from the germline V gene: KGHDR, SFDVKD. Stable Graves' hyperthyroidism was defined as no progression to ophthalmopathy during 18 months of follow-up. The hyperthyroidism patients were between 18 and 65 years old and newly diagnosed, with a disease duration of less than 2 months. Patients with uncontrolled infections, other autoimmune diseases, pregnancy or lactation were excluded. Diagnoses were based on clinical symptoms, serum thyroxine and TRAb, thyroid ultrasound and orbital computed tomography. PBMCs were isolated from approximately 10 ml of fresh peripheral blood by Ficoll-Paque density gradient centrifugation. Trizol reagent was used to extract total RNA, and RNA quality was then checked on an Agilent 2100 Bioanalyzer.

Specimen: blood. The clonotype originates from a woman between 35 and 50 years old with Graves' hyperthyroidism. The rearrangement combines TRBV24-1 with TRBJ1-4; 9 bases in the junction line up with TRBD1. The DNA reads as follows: TGTGCCACCAGTGAGCAAGCCCCGACAGGGGGTAATGAAAAACTGTTTTTT. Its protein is CATSEQAPTGGNEKLFF.